This T cell receptor (beta chain) is from a study of blood T cell repertoires in COVID-19. Study information: Sites in the United States, Italy and Spain provided acute and convalescent COVID-19 samples. Nucleic acid was either cDNA or gDNA, and it came from T cells, B-cell-depleted T cells, or PBMCs.

CDR3 length equals 14 residues. The V and J ends lost 5 bases and 11 bases respectively, with 16 bases between them. Germline CDR1 and CDR2: SGHAT and FQDESV (reference sequence). Per the study methods: Researchers report that nucleated cell counts were estimated from reference gene primer amplification. The method was immunoSEQ multiplex PCR; TCRdb's version includes in-frame clones alone and lacks a portion of them. Clonal size and the V and J genes are those of that table, whereas D and trimming came from the DNA. The data contain some 190,000 clones, approximately 86% of them seen just once; the ten biggest clones take up 10%. This clone has only a few counts.

The V gene is TRBV11-1, the J gene TRBJ1-6, with D unclear. This clonotype originated in a woman of 80 years or more with active or convalescent COVID-19. What was sequenced was peripheral blood. CDR3 bases: TGTGCCAGCAGCGGAGGAGGGTCTAAAGCACCCCTCCACTTT. It is translated as CASSGGGSKAPLHF.